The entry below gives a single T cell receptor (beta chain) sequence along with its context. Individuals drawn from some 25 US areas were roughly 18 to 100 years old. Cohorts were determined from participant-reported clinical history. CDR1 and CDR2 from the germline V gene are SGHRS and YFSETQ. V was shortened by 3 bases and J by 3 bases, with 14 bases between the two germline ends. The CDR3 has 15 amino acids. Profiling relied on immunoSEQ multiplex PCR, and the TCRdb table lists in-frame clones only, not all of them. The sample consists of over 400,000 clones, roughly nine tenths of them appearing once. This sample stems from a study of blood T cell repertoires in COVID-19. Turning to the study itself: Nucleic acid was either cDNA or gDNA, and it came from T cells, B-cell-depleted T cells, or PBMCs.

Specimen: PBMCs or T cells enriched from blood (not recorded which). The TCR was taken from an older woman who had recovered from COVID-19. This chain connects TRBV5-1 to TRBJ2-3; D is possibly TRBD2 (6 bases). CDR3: CASSSTGTSTDTQYF. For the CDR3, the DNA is TGCGCCAGCAGCTCCACCGGGACTTCGACAGATACGCAGTATTTT.